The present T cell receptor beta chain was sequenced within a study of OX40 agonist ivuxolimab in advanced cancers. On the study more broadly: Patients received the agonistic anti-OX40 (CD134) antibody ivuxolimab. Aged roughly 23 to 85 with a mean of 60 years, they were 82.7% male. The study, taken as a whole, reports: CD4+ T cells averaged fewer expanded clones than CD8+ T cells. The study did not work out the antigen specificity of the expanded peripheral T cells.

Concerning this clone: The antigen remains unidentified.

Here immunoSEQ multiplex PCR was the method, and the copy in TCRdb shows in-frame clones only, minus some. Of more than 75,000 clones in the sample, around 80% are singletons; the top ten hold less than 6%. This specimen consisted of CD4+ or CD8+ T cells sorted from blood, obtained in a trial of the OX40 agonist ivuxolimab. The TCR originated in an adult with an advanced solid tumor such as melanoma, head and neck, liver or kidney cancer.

CDR3 in DNA: TGCGCCAGCGAGGGAGCCGGGGCCAACGTCCTGACTTTC. Amino acid sequence: CASEGAGANVLTF. V is TRBV5-1 and J is TRBJ2-6; possible D gene TRBD2, 5 bases. The ends were cut back, 7 bases at V and 4 bases at J, with 9 bases in the middle. Germline V gene data show CDR1 as SGHRS and CDR2 as YFSETQ. The CDR3 spans 13 residues.